The 16 T cell receptor beta chains below come from one sample, sequenced in a study of blood T cell repertoires in COVID-19 (TCRdb year 2020). Libraries were built with the immunoSEQ multiplex PCR assay. In TCRdb, the immuneACCESS table is reduced to in-frame sequences with V and J assigned. These tables do not hold every clone; where another copy was compared, an unresolved V gene accounts for under half, and the others remain unexplained. The sample has about 220,000 clones on record, roughly 88% of them singletons. The biggest ten clones account for roughly 14% of the sample. Material for sequencing was PBMCs or T cells enriched from blood (not recorded which). These receptors all stem from a woman aged 45-65 years with acute COVID-19.

The chain carries TRBV13 and TRBJ2-7; 11 bases agree with TRBD2. With V trimmed by 6 bases and J by 1 base, 11 bases remained unmatched. Germline lookup yields CDR1 PRHDT and CDR2 FYEKMQ (reference sequence). This CDR3 comprises 17 residues. CDR3 nucleotides: TGTGCCAGCAGTTGGGGGGCTACTAGCGGGAGTTCCTACGAGCAGTACTTC. It yields the protein CASSWGATSGSSYEQYF.

J is TRBJ1-5 and V is TRBV6-5; D possibly corresponds to TRBD1 (5 bases). The CDR3 length is 14 residues. Trimming removed 0 bases at V and 7 bases at J, with 10 bases between. From germline, CDR1 is MNHEY and CDR2 SVGAGI. The CDR3 DNA reads TGTGCCAGCAGTTACTCCCCGGGGGGACAGCCCCAGCATTTT. Translating it yields CASSYSPGGQPQHF.

This chain uses TRBV28 with TRBJ2-2; D call uncertain. CDR3 length: 12 amino acids. The V end lost 6 bases, the J end lost 5 bases, and 7 bases lay between the germline ends. Per germline, CDR1 MDHEN and CDR2 SYDVKM. The CDR3 is CASRAETGELFF. The CDR3 nucleotides are TGTGCCAGCAGGGCGGAGACCGGGGAGCTGTTTTTT. Combining the CDR3 with reference TRBV28 and TRBJ2-2 gives the whole variable domain DVKVTQSSRYLVKRTGEKVFLECVQDMDHENMFWYRQDPGLGLRLIYFSYDVKMKEKGDIPEGYSVSREKKERFSLILESASTNQTSMYLCASRAETGELFFGEGSRLTVL.

The chain carries TRBV7-9 and TRBJ1-2; the D is unclear. V was cut by 5 bases and J by 4 bases, with 8 bases left in between. The CDR3 has 12 amino acids. Germline V CDR1 and CDR2: SEHNR, FQNEAQ (reference sequence). The CDR3 bases are TGTGCCAGCAGCCCAGGTGCCTATGGCTACACCTTC. This codes for CASSPGAYGYTF. The full variable domain, rest sourced from reference TRBV7-9 and TRBJ1-2, is DTGVSQNPRHKITKRGQNVTFRCDPISEHNRLYWYRQTLGQGPEFLTYFQNEAQLEKSRLLSDRFSAERPKGSFSTLEIQRTEQGDSAMYLCASSPGAYGYTFGSGTRLTVV.

The V call is TRBV9, the J call TRBJ2-7, with TRBD1 identical over 10 bases. The CDR3 spans 15 residues. Germline V CDR1 and CDR2: SGDLS, YYNGEE. Germline trimming cut 3 bases from V and 6 bases from J; bases unmatched to any gene: 9. CDR3: CASSASGQGFSEQYF. The CDR3, as DNA: TGTGCCAGCAGCGCTTCGGGACAGGGGTTCAGCGAGCAGTACTTC.

This clone has a handful of counts. The chain combines TRBV7-9 with TRBJ2-2; D ambiguous. The CDR3 consists of 12 residues. Trimming took 4 bases from V and 3 from J, leaving 3 bases between them. Germline assignment: CDR1 SEHNR and CDR2 FQNEAQ (reference sequence). As DNA, the CDR3 is TGTGCCAGCAGCTCGGACACCGGGGAGCTGTTTTTT. Translation: CASSSDTGELFF.

The CDR3 DNA sequence: TGTGCCAGCAGTACAACAGGGTGGGCTAATGAAAAACTGTTTTTT. Translation: CASSTTGWANEKLFF. The chain carries TRBV27 and TRBJ1-4; possible D gene TRBD1, 6 bases. Deletions cut 5 bases from V and 3 bases from J, with 13 bases between. The CDR3 totals 15 residues. Germline V gene lookup returns CDR1 MNHEY and CDR2 SMNVEV (reference sequence).

The chain has TRBV18 and TRBJ1-1; 7 nucleotides line up with TRBD1. The CDR3 runs to 15 residues. Germline values: CDR1 KGHSH, CDR2 LQKENI. The trim removed 2 bases at V and 4 bases at J, leaving 7 bases unmatched. In DNA, the CDR3 is TGTGCCAGCTCACCAGGGGTCAGGGGGGTCACTGAAGCTTTCTTT. Amino acid sequence: CASSPGVRGVTEAFF.

V usage is TRBV5-1 and J usage is TRBJ1-2; 10 bases align to TRBD1. Germline CDR1 reads SGHRS; CDR2 reads YFSETQ. The CDR3 is 14 amino acids. After removal of 4 bases from V and 10 bases from J, the junction contained 10 bases not matched to a gene. This CDR3 is CASSPETGGLAYTF. For the CDR3, the DNA is TGCGCCAGCAGCCCCGAGACAGGGGGCCTGGCCTACACCTTC.

This chain uses TRBV5-6 with TRBJ1-6; 7 positions agree with TRBD1. The CDR3 extends over 14 amino acids. V was pared by 5 bases and J by 6 bases, with 5 bases of the junction left unmatched. Germline V gene data show CDR1 as SGHDT and CDR2 as YYEEEE. The CDR3: CASSRGTVNSPLHF. Here the CDR3 DNA reads TGTGCCAGCAGTCGCGGGACAGTTAATTCACCCCTCCACTTT.

This chain uses TRBV18 with TRBJ2-4, with 11 bases that match TRBD1. V gave up 4 bases and J gave up 5 bases; unmatched junction bases: 4. The CDR3 runs to 15 residues. Germline values: CDR1 KGHSH, CDR2 LQKENI. CDR3 in amino acids: CASSRTGGRENIQYF. The CDR3, as DNA: TGTGCCAGCTCACGGACAGGGGGCCGGGAAAACATTCAGTACTTC.

The rearrangement uses TRBV27 and TRBJ1-6, with 9 positions matching TRBD1. The CDR3 contains 17 residues. Germline CDR1 reads MNHEY; CDR2 reads SMNVEV (reference sequence). V gave up 1 base and J gave up 7 bases; unmatched junction bases: 8. CDR3 sequence: CASSLLQGAHRNSPLHF. The CDR3 coding sequence is TGTGCCAGCAGTTTATTACAGGGGGCACACAGGAATTCACCCCTCCACTTT.

The rearrangement joins TRBV10-2 to TRBJ2-7, with 8 bases lining up with TRBD2. The CDR3 has 13 amino acids. Looked up from germline, CDR1 is WSHSY and CDR2 is SAAADI. V lost 4 bases, J lost 3 bases, and 2 bases stayed unmatched. CDR3 loop: CASSGLAIYEQYF. The CDR3 DNA reads TGCGCCAGCAGTGGACTAGCGATCTACGAGCAGTACTTC.

V usage is TRBV28 and J usage is TRBJ1-5; D unresolved. The germline V gene encodes CDR1 MDHEN and CDR2 SYDVKM. Trimming shortened V by 7 bases and J by 1 base, and 14 bases separated the two germline ends. This CDR3 contains 15 residues. The CDR3 region is CASNWRVSSNQPQHF. In nucleotides, the CDR3 is TGTGCCAGCAATTGGCGGGTCAGCAGCAATCAGCCCCAGCATTTT.

CDR3 protein: CASSYVGYTEAFF. CDR3 sequence (DNA): TGTGCCAGCAGTTACGTCGGGTACACTGAAGCTTTCTTT. This chain links TRBV6-2 or TRBV6-3 with TRBJ1-1; D unclear. Looked up from germline, CDR1 is MNHEY and CDR2 is SVGEGT. The CDR3 consists of 13 residues. Deletions cut 2 bases from V and 3 bases from J, with 7 bases between.

J is TRBJ2-7 and V is TRBV6-5; 12 bases match TRBD2. Looked up from germline, CDR1 is MNHEY and CDR2 is SVGAGI. V trimming: 6 bases; J trimming: 3 bases; junction bases outside the gene matches: 6. The CDR3 consists of 15 residues. The CDR3, as DNA: TGTGCCAGCAGCTGGGGACTAGCGGGCGACTACGAGCAGTACTTC. It translates to CASSWGLAGDYEQYF.